This TCR beta chain derives from a study of blood T cell repertoires in COVID-19. Study-level information: The origin of the acute and convalescent COVID-19 samples was the United States, Italy and Spain. PBMCs, B-cell-depleted T cells, or T cells provided the cDNA or gDNA that made up the material.

The CDR3 totals 17 residues. Germline-derived CDR1 and CDR2 are LNHNV and YYDKDF (reference sequence). Deletions cut 0 bases from V and 0 bases from J, with 14 bases between. Authors' data handling: The assay estimated nucleated cells by amplifying reference gene primers. Measured with immunoSEQ multiplex PCR; TCRdb has only the in-frame clones, and not every one. The DNA gave D and trimming, while V, J and clone size come from that table. The data show 150,000 to 200,000 clones, approximately 87% seen once. Seattle-derived patients entered the study during active infection and were followed longitudinally.

The clonotype comes from a woman aged 55-69 years with COVID-19, enrolled during active disease. The sample was peripheral blood. The rearrangement uses TRBV15 and TRBJ2-5, with D maybe TRBD2 (5 bases). CDR3 in DNA: TGTGCCACCAGCAGAGATTACGCGGGCGAGTACCAAGAGACCCAGTACTTC. Its translation: CATSRDYAGEYQETQYF. Together with reference TRBV15 and TRBJ2-5, the CDR3 gives the full variable domain: DAMVIQNPRYQVTQFGKPVTLSCSQTLNHNVMYWYQQKSSQAPKLLFHYYDKDFNNEADTPDNFQSRRPNTSFCFLDIRSPGLGDTAMYLCATSRDYAGEYQETQYFGPGTRLLVL.